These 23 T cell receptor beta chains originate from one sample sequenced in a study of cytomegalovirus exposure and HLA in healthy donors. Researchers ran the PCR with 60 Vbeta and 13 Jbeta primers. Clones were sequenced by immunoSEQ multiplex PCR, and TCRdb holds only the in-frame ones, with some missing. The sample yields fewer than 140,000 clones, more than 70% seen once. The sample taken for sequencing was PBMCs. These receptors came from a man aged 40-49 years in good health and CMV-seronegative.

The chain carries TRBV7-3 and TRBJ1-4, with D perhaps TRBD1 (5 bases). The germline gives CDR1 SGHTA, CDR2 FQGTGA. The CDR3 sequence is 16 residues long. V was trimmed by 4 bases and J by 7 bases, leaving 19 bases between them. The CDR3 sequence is CASSSRGDWVGEKLFF. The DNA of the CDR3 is TGTGCCAGCAGCTCAAGGGGTGATTGGGTAGGTGAAAAACTGTTTTTT.

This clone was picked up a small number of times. Here the CDR3 DNA reads TGTGCCAGCTCACCCCGGGGGGGCTCAGGCTATGAGCAGTTCTTC. Translating gives CASSPRGGSGYEQFF. The V and J genes are TRBV18 and TRBJ2-1, with TRBD2 matching 8 bases. Trimming cost V 3 bases and J 8 bases; bases outside gene matches: 9. Germline V gives CDR1 KGHSH, CDR2 LQKENI. CDR3 length equals 15 residues.

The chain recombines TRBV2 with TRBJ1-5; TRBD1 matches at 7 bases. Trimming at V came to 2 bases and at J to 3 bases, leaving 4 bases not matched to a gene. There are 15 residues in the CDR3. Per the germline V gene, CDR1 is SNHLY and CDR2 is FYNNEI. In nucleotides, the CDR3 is TGTGCCAGCAGTGAACGGGACAGTTACAATCAGCCCCAGCATTTT. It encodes CASSERDSYNQPQHF.

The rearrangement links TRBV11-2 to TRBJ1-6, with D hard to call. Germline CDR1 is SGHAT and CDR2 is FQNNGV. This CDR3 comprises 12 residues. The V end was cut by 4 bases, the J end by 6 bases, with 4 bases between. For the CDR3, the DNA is TGTGCCAGCAGCTCAATTAATTCACCCCTCCACTTT. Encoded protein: CASSSINSPLHF.

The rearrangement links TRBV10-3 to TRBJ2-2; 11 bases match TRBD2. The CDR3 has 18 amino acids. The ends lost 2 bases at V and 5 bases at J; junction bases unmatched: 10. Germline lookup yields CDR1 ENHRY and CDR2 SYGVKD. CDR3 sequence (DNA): TGTGCCATCAGTGAGCGGGCTAGCGGGGGGCCGGGGACCGGGGAGCTGTTTTTT. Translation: CAISERASGGPGTGELFF.

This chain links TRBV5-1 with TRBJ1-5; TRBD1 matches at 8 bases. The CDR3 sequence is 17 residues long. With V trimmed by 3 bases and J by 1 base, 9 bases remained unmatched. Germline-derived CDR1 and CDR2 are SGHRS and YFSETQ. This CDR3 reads CASSSRNRGISNQPQHF. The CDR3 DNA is TGCGCCAGCAGCTCACGAAACAGGGGGATCAGCAATCAGCCCCAGCATTTT.

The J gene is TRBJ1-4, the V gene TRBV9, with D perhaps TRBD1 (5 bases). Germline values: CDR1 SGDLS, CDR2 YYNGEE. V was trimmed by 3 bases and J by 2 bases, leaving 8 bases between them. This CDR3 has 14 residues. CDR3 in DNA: TGTGCCAGCAGCGCAGGGTTCACTAATGAAAAACTGTTTTTT. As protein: CASSAGFTNEKLFF.

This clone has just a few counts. This chain's CDR3 is CASSHRGDTEAFF. The CDR3 DNA follows: TGTGCCAGCAGCCACAGGGGGGACACTGAAGCTTTCTTT. The gene calls are TRBV7-9 and TRBJ1-1; 8 bases fit TRBD1. This CDR3 comprises 13 residues. Losses at the gene ends were 5 bases for V and 3 bases for J; bases not matched to a gene: 2. Germline CDR1 SEHNR, CDR2 FQNEAQ (reference sequence).

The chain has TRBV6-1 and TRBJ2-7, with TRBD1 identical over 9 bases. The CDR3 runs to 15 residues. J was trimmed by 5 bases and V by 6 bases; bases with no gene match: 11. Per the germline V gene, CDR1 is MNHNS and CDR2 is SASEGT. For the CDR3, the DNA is TGTGCCAGCAGCTTGAGGACAGGGGTGGGTAACGAGCAGTACTTC. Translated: CASSLRTGVGNEQYF.

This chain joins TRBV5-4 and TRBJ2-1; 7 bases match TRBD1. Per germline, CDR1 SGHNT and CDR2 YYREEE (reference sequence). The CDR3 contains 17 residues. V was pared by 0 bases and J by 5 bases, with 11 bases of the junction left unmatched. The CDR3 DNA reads TGTGCCAGCAGCTTGGGGGACGCCCGAGGGGGCGACAATGAGCAGTTCTTC. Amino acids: CASSLGDARGGDNEQFF.

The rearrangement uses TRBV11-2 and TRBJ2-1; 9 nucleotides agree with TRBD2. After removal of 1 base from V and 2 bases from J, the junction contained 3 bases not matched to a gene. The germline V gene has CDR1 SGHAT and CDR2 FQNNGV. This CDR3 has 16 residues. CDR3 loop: CASSLVAGAAYNEQFF. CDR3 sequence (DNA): TGTGCCAGCAGCTTAGTAGCGGGGGCCGCCTACAATGAGCAGTTCTTC.

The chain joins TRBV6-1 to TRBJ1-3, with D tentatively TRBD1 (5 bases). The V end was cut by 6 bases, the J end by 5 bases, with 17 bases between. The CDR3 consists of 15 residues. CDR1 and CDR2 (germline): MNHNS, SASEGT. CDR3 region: CASSDVRAPRNTIYF. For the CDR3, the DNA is TGTGCCAGCAGCGATGTCAGGGCCCCCAGAAACACCATATATTTT.

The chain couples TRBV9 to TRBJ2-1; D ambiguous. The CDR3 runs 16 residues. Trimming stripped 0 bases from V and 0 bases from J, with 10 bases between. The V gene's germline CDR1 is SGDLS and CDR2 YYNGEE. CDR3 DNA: TGTGCCAGCAGCGTAGGTGGAGCCGGCTCCTACAATGAGCAGTTCTTC. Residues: CASSVGGAGSYNEQFF.

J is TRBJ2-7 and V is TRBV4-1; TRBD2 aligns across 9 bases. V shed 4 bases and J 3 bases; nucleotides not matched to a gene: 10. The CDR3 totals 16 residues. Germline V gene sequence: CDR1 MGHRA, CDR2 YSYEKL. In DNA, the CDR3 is TGCGCCAGCAGCCGGAGTCTAGCGGGGCGAAACTACGAGCAGTACTTC. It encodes CASSRSLAGRNYEQYF.

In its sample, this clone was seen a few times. This CDR3 reads CASSMNSHSPLHF. The CDR3 coding sequence is TGTGCCAGTAGTATGAACTCCCACTCACCCCTCCACTTT. J is TRBJ1-6 and V is TRBV19, with D uncertain. This CDR3 contains 13 residues. Germline CDR1 and CDR2: LNHDA and SQIVND (reference sequence). Trimming removed 3 bases at V and 10 bases at J, with 10 bases between.

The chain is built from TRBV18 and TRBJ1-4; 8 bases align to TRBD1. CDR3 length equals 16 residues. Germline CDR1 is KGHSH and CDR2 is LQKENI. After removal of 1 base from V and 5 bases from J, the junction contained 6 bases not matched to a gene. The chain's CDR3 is CASSPRARGPNEKLFF. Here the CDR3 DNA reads TGTGCCAGCTCACCACGGGCCAGGGGGCCCAATGAAAAACTGTTTTTT. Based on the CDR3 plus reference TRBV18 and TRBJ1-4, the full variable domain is NAGVMQNPRHLVRRRGQEARLRCSPMKGHSHVYWYRQLPEEGLKFMVYLQKENIIDESGMPKERFSAEFPKEGPSILRIQQVVRGDSAAYFCASSPRARGPNEKLFFGSGTQLSVL.

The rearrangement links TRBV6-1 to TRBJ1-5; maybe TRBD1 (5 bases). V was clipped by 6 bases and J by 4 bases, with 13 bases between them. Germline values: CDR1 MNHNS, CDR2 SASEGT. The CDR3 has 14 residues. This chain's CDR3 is CASRDDSRNQPQHF. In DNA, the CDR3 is TGTGCCAGCAGGGATGACAGTCGGAATCAGCCCCAGCATTTT.

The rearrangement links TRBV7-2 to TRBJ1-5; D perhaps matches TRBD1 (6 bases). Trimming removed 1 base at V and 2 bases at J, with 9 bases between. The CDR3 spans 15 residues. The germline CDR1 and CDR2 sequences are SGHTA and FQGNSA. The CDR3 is CASSLGSGGNQPQHF. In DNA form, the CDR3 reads TGTGCCAGCAGCTTAGGCTCAGGGGGCAATCAGCCCCAGCATTTT.

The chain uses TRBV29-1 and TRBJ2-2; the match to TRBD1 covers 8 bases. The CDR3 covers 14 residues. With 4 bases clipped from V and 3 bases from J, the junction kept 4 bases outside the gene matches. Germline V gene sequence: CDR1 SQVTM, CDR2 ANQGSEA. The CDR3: CSVAGQGDTGELFF. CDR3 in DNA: TGCAGCGTTGCTGGACAGGGAGACACCGGGGAGCTGTTTTTT.

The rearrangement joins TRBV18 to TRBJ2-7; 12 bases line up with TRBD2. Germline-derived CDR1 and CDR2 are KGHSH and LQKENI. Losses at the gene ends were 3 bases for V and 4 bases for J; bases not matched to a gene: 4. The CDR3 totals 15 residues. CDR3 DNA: TGTGCCAGCTCACCGCCTCTAGCGGGGGGGTACGAGCAGTACTTC. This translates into CASSPPLAGGYEQYF.

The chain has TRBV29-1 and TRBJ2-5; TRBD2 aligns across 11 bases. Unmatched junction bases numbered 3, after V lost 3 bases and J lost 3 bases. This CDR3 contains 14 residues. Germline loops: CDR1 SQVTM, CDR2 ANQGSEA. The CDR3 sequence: CSVDIAGGEETQYF. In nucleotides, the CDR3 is TGCAGCGTTGACATAGCGGGGGGGGAAGAGACCCAGTACTTC.

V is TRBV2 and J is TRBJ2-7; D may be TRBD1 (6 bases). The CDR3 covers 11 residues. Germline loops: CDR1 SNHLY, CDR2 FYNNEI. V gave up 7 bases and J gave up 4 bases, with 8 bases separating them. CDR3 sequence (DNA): TGTGCCAGCATCGGACAGTACGAGCAGTACTTC. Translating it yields CASIGQYEQYF. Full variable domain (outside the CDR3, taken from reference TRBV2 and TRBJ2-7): EPEVTQTPSHQVTQMGQEVILRCVPISNHLYFYWYRQILGQKVEFLVSFYNNEISEKSEIFDDQFSVERPDGSNFTLKIRSTKLEDSAMYFCASIGQYEQYFGPGTRLTVT.

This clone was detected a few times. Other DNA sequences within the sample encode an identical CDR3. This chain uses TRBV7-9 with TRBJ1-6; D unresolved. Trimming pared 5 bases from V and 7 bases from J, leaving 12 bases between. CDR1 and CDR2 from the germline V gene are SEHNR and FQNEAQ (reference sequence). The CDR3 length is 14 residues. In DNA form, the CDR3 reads TGTGCCAGCAGCCCCGGGAAGTCAAATTCACCCCTCCACTTT. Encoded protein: CASSPGKSNSPLHF.